A selection of T cell receptor beta chains follows, all from one sample in a study of shared clonotypes between healthy human individuals. Data came from immunoSEQ multiplex PCR; TCRdb stores just in-frame clones and leaves some out. The repertoire has roughly 1.4 million clones, approximately 98.5% of them found once; the top ten carry 0.36%. Input material: naive CD4+ T cells sorted from blood. The receptor source for this set is a man in his thirties or forties in good health. Both conserved end residues are part of each CDR3. A D gene is named only where the DNA matches it firmly. Clone size is not always given. Where it is, it says once, few, many or a class for expanded clones.

d_call: -; clone_size: -; v_call: TRBV11-2; j_call: TRBJ2-3; cdr3_nt: TGTGCCAGCAGCTACAATACAGGTTACACAGATACGCAGTATTTT; cdr3_aa: CASSYNTGYTDTQYF
d_call: TRBD2; clone_size: -; v_call: TRBV5-5; j_call: TRBJ2-2; cdr3_nt: TGTGCCAGCAGTCATACCGGGACTAGCGGGAACACCGGGGAGCTGTTTTTT; cdr3_aa: CASSHTGTSGNTGELFF
d_call: TRBD2; clone_size: -; v_call: TRBV2; j_call: TRBJ2-7; cdr3_nt: TGTGCCAGCAGTGACGGACTAGCAACCTACGAGCAGTACTTC; cdr3_aa: CASSDGLATYEQYF
d_call: -; clone_size: -; v_call: TRBV19; j_call: TRBJ2-2; cdr3_nt: TGTGCCACGGAACACAAAAACACCGGGGAGCTGTTTTTT; cdr3_aa: CATEHKNTGELFF
d_call: TRBD2; clone_size: -; v_call: TRBV5-6; j_call: TRBJ2-3; cdr3_nt: TGTGCCAGCAGCAGGGGACTAGCGGAGGCAGATACGCAGTATTTT; cdr3_aa: CASSRGLAEADTQYF
d_call: TRBD1; clone_size: -; v_call: TRBV5-4; j_call: TRBJ1-2; cdr3_nt: TGTGCCAGCAGCCATAACGACAGGGCTAACTATGGCTACACCTTC; cdr3_aa: CASSHNDRANYGYTF
d_call: -; clone_size: -; v_call: TRBV2; j_call: TRBJ1-3; cdr3_nt: TGTGCCAGCAGTTTCTCTGGAAACACCATATATTTT; cdr3_aa: CASSFSGNTIYF
d_call: -; clone_size: -; v_call: TRBV19; j_call: TRBJ2-4; cdr3_nt: TGTGCCAGTAGTATAGTAGGACAGTCCGTAGCCAAAAACATTCAGTACTTC; cdr3_aa: CASSIVGQSVAKNIQYF
d_call: TRBD1; clone_size: -; v_call: TRBV15; j_call: TRBJ2-2; cdr3_nt: TGTGCCACCCGAAAATTTAGACAGGGGAACACCGGGGAGCTGTTTTTT; cdr3_aa: CATRKFRQGNTGELFF
d_call: -; clone_size: -; v_call: TRBV7-7; j_call: TRBJ2-7; cdr3_nt: TGTGCCAGCAGCCTATACGAGCAGTACTTC; cdr3_aa: CASSLYEQYF
d_call: TRBD1; clone_size: -; v_call: TRBV7-9; j_call: TRBJ2-5; cdr3_nt: TGTGCCAGCAGCGCCTATAACACAGGGGGCGGGGAGACCCAGTACTTC; cdr3_aa: CASSAYNTGGGETQYF
d_call: -; clone_size: once; v_call: TRBV18; j_call: TRBJ2-7; cdr3_nt: TGTGCCACCCGCGGGACGCCCGGTTCCTACGAGCAGTACTTC; cdr3_aa: CATRGTPGSYEQYF
d_call: TRBD1; clone_size: -; v_call: TRBV4-3; j_call: TRBJ2-7; cdr3_nt: TGCGCCAGCAGCCGCCGCCGGGACAGGTCCTACGAGCAGTACTTC; cdr3_aa: CASSRRRDRSYEQYF
d_call: TRBD1; clone_size: -; v_call: TRBV7-9; j_call: TRBJ1-1; cdr3_nt: TGTGCCAGCAGCTTAGGCCGGGGGACAGGGTGGGGCACTGAAGCTTTCTTT; cdr3_aa: CASSLGRGTGWGTEAFF
d_call: TRBD2; clone_size: -; v_call: TRBV5-1; j_call: TRBJ2-1; cdr3_nt: TGCGCCAGCAGCTTGGAAGGACTAGCGGGATTCTCTGAGCAGTTCTTC; cdr3_aa: CASSLEGLAGFSEQFF